Presented here are 18 T cell receptor beta chains from one specimen sequenced in a study of blood T cell repertoires in COVID-19. Profiled with immunoSEQ multiplex PCR; TCRdb holds only in-frame clones, not every one. Of about 260,000 clones in the sample, approximately 90% are singletons; the top ten hold around 0.8%. Source material: PBMCs or T cells enriched from blood (not recorded which). Receptors originate from a man aged 50 to 59 who had been exposed to COVID-19.

The chain uses TRBV5-1 and TRBJ1-5; the D is unclear. The CDR3 is 14 residues long. Germline CDR1 and CDR2: SGHRS and YFSETQ. Trimming pared 0 bases from V and 6 bases from J, leaving 10 bases between. The CDR3 sequence is CASSLAGVGQPQHF. CDR3 in DNA: TGCGCCAGCAGCTTGGCCGGGGTAGGTCAGCCCCAGCATTTT.

DNA for the CDR3: TGTGCCAGCAGCTTACTACAGGGCGATGGCTACACCTTC. Encoded protein: CASSLLQGDGYTF. The chain combines TRBV7-9 with TRBJ1-2, with TRBD1 as a possible D gene (6 bases). This CDR3 is built from 13 residues. The germline CDR1 and CDR2 sequences are SEHNR and FQNEAQ (reference sequence). The V gene lost 2 bases and the J gene lost 6 bases, with 10 bases spanning the gap.

V usage is TRBV5-4 and J usage is TRBJ2-3; the match to TRBD2 covers 7 bases. Germline-derived CDR1 and CDR2 are SGHNT and YYREEE (reference sequence). With 5 bases clipped from V and 3 bases from J, the junction kept 12 bases outside the gene matches. The CDR3 totals 16 residues. CDR3 loop: CASRLGRLAETDTQYF. The CDR3 DNA reads TGTGCCAGCAGACTCGGACGGCTAGCGGAGACAGATACGCAGTATTTT.

J is TRBJ2-7 and V is TRBV6-4; 8 nucleotides match TRBD2. Per germline, CDR1 MRHNA and CDR2 SNTAGT. This CDR3 region has 15 residues. Trimming removed 7 bases from V and 3 bases from J; junction bases left unmatched: 11. The CDR3, as DNA: TGTGCCAGCAACATAACTAGCGGAGAAAACTACGAGCAGTACGTC. This translates into CASNITSGENYEQYV.

The CDR3 loop is CASSLAGGGSEAFF. CDR3 coding DNA: TGTGCCAGCAGCTTAGCAGGAGGGGGCAGTGAAGCTTTCTTT. This sequence joins TRBV7-9 and TRBJ1-1, with 7 bases that match TRBD1. With 0 bases clipped from V and 7 bases from J, the junction kept 5 bases outside the gene matches. CDR1 and CDR2 (germline): SEHNR, FQNEAQ (reference sequence). CDR3 length equals 14 residues.

This clone was counted only a few times. At the DNA level, this CDR3 is encoded by other sequences in the same sample as well. The chain has TRBV9 and TRBJ1-6; 7 positions match TRBD1. Germline CDR1 is SGDLS and CDR2 is YYNGEE. Germline trimming cut 0 bases from V and 8 bases from J; bases unmatched to any gene: 2. This CDR3 contains 14 residues. This CDR3 reads CASSVGQGDSPLHF. Written as DNA, the CDR3 is TGTGCCAGCAGCGTAGGCCAGGGGGATTCACCCCTCCACTTT.

In its sample, this clone was seen once. This rearrangement joins TRBV24-1 to TRBJ2-3, with D perhaps TRBD2 (7 bases). From germline, CDR1 is KGHDR and CDR2 SFDVKD. The CDR3 runs 18 residues. V was clipped by 4 bases and J by 0 bases, with 19 bases between them. CDR3 region: CATSDPGGGGPSTDTQYF. In DNA form, the CDR3 reads TGTGCCACCAGTGACCCCGGAGGCGGGGGCCCTAGCACAGATACGCAGTATTTT.

V and J are TRBV7-3 and TRBJ1-1, with D unresolved. The CDR3 is 13 residues long. The V end lost 2 bases, the J end lost 3 bases, and 7 bases lay between the germline ends. Germline CDR1 reads SGHTA; CDR2 reads FQGTGA. The CDR3 loop is CASSLQRDTEAFF. The CDR3 coding sequence is TGTGCCAGCAGCTTACAGAGGGACACTGAAGCTTTCTTT.

The V gene is TRBV19, the J gene TRBJ1-2; 7 nucleotides match TRBD1. The CDR3 contains 12 residues. Germline CDR1 LNHDA, CDR2 SQIVND (reference sequence). The CDR3 spells CVTRQGDYGYTF. The CDR3 DNA reads as TGTGTCACCCGACAGGGCGACTATGGCTACACCTTC.

This clone was counted a single time. The junction departs from the called germline gene at one end, perhaps through a read error. The CDR3 region is CASSSGGRETQYF. The CDR3 nucleotides read TGTGCTAGCAGCTCTGGGGGCCGGGAGACCCAGTACTTC. The chain joins TRBV7-7 to TRBJ2-5, with D tentatively TRBD1 (6 bases). This CDR3 is 13 amino acids long. Germline V lookup: CDR1 SSHAT, CDR2 FNYEAQ (reference sequence). Combining the CDR3 with reference TRBV7-7 and TRBJ2-5 gives the whole variable domain GAGVSQSPRYKVTKRGQDVTLRCDPISSHATLYWYQQALGQGPEFLTYFNYEAQPDKSGLPSDRFSAERPEGSISTLTIQRTEQRDSAMYRCASSSGGRETQYFGPGTRLLVL.

The chain carries TRBV10-3 and TRBJ1-2; no definite D call. V lost 6 bases, J lost 2 bases, and 10 bases lay in between. The germline V gene encodes CDR1 ENHRY and CDR2 SYGVKD. The CDR3 has 13 amino acids. The CDR3 protein is CAIRGRTNYGYTF. The CDR3 coding sequence is TGTGCCATCAGGGGGAGGACGAACTATGGCTACACCTTC.

This chain uses TRBV19 with TRBJ2-5, with 16 bases aligning to TRBD2. The trim removed 1 base at V and 5 bases at J, leaving 7 bases unmatched. Looked up from germline, CDR1 is LNHDA and CDR2 is SQIVND (reference sequence). CDR3 length equals 18 residues. In DNA form, the CDR3 reads TGTGCCAGTAGTATAGCGGGACTAGCGGGAGGGCCTCGGGAGACCCAGTACTTC. This codes for CASSIAGLAGGPRETQYF.

Only a few counts were recorded for this clone. V is TRBV4-2 and J is TRBJ1-6; 7 bases match TRBD1. The CDR3 is 17 amino acids. CDR1 is LGHNA and CDR2 is YNFKEQ in the germline V gene. The V and J ends lost 5 bases and 8 bases, in that order; junction bases with no gene match: 15. This chain's CDR3 is CASSKGERGRLDSPLHF. The CDR3 DNA reads TGTGCCAGCAGCAAGGGGGAAAGGGGGCGGTTAGATTCACCCCTCCACTTT.

The chain joins TRBV5-1 to TRBJ1-2, with D possibly matching TRBD1 (6 bases). Germline V gene lookup returns CDR1 SGHRS and CDR2 YFSETQ. This CDR3 is 17 amino acids long. Trimming took off 0 bases at V and 3 bases at J, with 18 bases between the two ends. The chain's CDR3 is CASSLGTARELDYGYTF. CDR3 nucleotide sequence: TGCGCCAGCAGCTTGGGGACAGCCAGGGAACTAGACTATGGCTACACCTTC.

The J gene is TRBJ2-5, the V gene TRBV5-1; 12 nucleotides match TRBD2. The length of the CDR3 is 15 residues. The germline V gene has CDR1 SGHRS and CDR2 YFSETQ. The trim removed 4 bases at V and 4 bases at J, leaving 5 bases unmatched. This CDR3 reads CASSTGTSGPETQYF. The DNA for the CDR3 is TGCGCCAGCAGCACCGGGACTAGCGGGCCAGAGACCCAGTACTTC.

The chain recombines TRBV4-1 with TRBJ1-5; a weak D match, TRBD1 (5 bases). The CDR3 contains 15 residues. Trimming took off 4 bases at V and 0 bases at J, with 10 bases between the two ends. CDR1 is MGHRA, CDR2 YSYEKL, per germline. CDR3 sequence: CASSLGLTSNQPQHF. In DNA form, the CDR3 reads TGCGCCAGCAGCCTGGGACTGACTAGCAATCAGCCCCAGCATTTT.

The chain has TRBV28 and TRBJ1-3; a weak D match, TRBD1 (5 bases). With 4 bases removed from V and 0 bases from J, the gap between germline ends came to 13 bases. The CDR3 is 16 amino acids. CDR1 and CDR2 (germline): MDHEN, SYDVKM. The CDR3: CASSSDRSNSGNTIYF. DNA for the CDR3: TGTGCCAGCAGTTCAGACAGAAGCAACTCTGGAAACACCATATATTTT.

This clone was recorded once. CDR3 protein: CASSLALQGSDGYTF. The CDR3 DNA sequence: TGTGCCAGCAGCTTAGCCCTACAGGGGTCTGATGGCTACACCTTC. The rearrangement uses TRBV11-2 and TRBJ1-2; 7 bases fit TRBD1. Germline CDR1 reads SGHAT; CDR2 reads FQNNGV. This CDR3 has 15 amino acids. Germline trimming cut 1 base from V and 6 bases from J; bases unmatched to any gene: 8.